The entry below gives a single T cell receptor (beta chain) sequence along with its context. This clonotype was seen ten or more times. Its antigen has not been determined. Per-base quality was not reported, and no clone a single base away is much larger than it. This entry comes from a study of blood T cells in healthy people across ages (dated by TCRdb to about 2015). Looking at the study overall: Template switching captured roughly one uniquely barcoded TCR beta cDNA molecule per two T cells in model experiments. The study measured age-related changes in TCR beta repertoire diversity using deep sequencing normalized with unique cDNA molecular identifiers. Donors were grouped into four age groups: young (average 16 years), middle-aged (about 40), aged (about 60) and long-lived (approximately 78). To avoid experimental bias, donors of different ages were randomly spread across the sequencing lanes. For two donors (one aged 18 to 29 and one aged 80 or older), the study analyzed two additional independent replicas of 1 million unique cDNA reads from the same blood draw.

Donors were 40 or so systemically healthy Caucasian individuals from Russia aged about 6 to 100 years. About 10 milliliters of peripheral blood were collected from each donor into EDTA-treated Vacutainer tubes. Ficoll-Paque density-gradient centrifugation was used to isolate PBMCs, with at least 7 million per sample. Total RNA, at least 5 micrograms per sample, was extracted from PBMCs with Trizol reagent. Naive CD45RAhigh/CD27high T cell percentages were measured by flow cytometry on a PBMC aliquot from every donor. Library construction relied on 5' RACE. Instrument used: Illumina HiSeq 2500. A second roughly 6 to 12 cycle PCR used a sample-barcoded 5' primer and a J-beta primer mix. A unique molecular identifier was introduced onto each TCR beta cDNA molecule by a template-switch 5' adaptor carrying 12 random nucleotides. At least 2.5 million CDR3-containing paired-end reads were obtained from each sample. All of the RNA was converted into first-strand cDNA using the Mint cDNA synthesis kit, with a TRBC-specific oligonucleotide serving as the primer. Following uracil-DNA glycosylase treatment, all cDNA underwent a first 18-cycle PCR with the universal primers M1SS and BC2_uni_R. The authors' pipeline ran thus. For normalization, 1 million high-quality reads, each with a distinct molecular identifier, were randomly selected from each sample. Reads sharing molecular identifiers were discarded rather than binned into consensus sequences. MiTCR, with a Q25 quality threshold and the strictest error-elimination algorithm, was used for CDR3 identification, clonotype clustering and error correction. A nonparametric unseen species model with Euler transformation was used to estimate lower-bound total TCR beta diversity. TCRdb handled the public reads itself, with Q25 trimming in fastp and clone calling in MiXCR, and kept productive beta chains. Rows matching on CDR3 protein sequence are summarized as one entry with the most common DNA and genes. The V and J calls and clone size come from TCRdb's table, not from the authors' own analysis. The sample table shows around 650,000 distinct CDR3 sequences, and 32% are seen once. Just over 15% of the sample comes from the top ten.

The investigation overall reported the following: Estimates of total diversity based on one million sequenced T cells were considered lower bounds and underestimates. A strong correlation was found between observed TCR beta diversity and the percentage of naive T cells measured by flow cytometry. Since profiling was done on bulk unsorted PBMCs, naive and antigen-experienced compartments could not be conclusively compared. Compared with the aged group, the long-lived group had more naive CD4+ T cells, fewer expanded clones and increased TCR diversity, a pattern suggesting age selection. As age increased, observed TCR beta diversity per million T cells dropped in a roughly linear way, and a significant reduction was already evident by age about 36. Because the CMV infection status of the donors was unknown, age-related changes in expanded clonotypes may potentially have been confounded.

The CDR3 measures 14 amino acids from cysteine to phenylalanine. This entry keeps only the CDR3 DNA: 42 bases, framed from base 1. As encoded in the germline V gene (reference sequence), CDR1 is SEHNR while CDR2 is FQNEAQ. V is shortened by 1 base, J by 7 bases, and the region joining them spans 11 bases. The specimen was blood. The TCR was taken from an elderly woman in good health. Donor details come from another sample of the same person, matched by shared clones. The V gene is TRBV7-9 and the J gene is TRBJ1-5; no D gene can be assigned with confidence. The DNA sequence is TGTGCCAGCAGCTTAGGCGGTGGGGAACAGCCCCAGCATTTT. Translated, it gives CASSLGGGEQPQHF.